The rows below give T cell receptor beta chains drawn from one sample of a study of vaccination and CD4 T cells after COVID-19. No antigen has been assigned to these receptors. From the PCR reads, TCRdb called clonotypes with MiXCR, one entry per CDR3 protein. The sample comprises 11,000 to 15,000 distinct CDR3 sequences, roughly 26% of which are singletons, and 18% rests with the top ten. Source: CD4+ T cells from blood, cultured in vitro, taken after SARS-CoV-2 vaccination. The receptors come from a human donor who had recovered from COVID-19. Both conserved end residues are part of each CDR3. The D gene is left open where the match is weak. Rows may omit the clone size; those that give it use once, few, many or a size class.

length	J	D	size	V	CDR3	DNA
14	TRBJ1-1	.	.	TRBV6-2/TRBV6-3	CASTPLRGGTEAFF	TGTGCCAGCACTCCTCTGAGGGGCGGAACTGAAGCTTTCTTT
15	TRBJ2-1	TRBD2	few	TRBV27	CASSRQTSGYNEQFF	TGTGCCAGCAGTCGACAGACTAGCGGTTACAATGAGCAGTTCTTC
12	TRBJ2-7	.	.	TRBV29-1	CSVAPGGYEQYF	TGCAGCGTTGCCCCAGGGGGGTACGAGCAGTACTTC
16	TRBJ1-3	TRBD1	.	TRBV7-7	CASSLGTGVQGNTIYF	TGTGCCAGCAGCTTGGGGACAGGGGTCCAAGGAAACACCATATATTTT
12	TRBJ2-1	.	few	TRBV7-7	CASSPFNNEQFF	TGTGCCAGCAGCCCTTTCAACAATGAGCAGTTCTTC
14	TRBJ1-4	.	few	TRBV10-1	CASSESPVGEKLFF	TGCGCCAGCAGTGAGTCCCCAGTCGGGGAAAAACTGTTTTTT
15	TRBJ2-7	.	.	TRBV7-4	CASSLRAGDTYEQYF	TGTGCCAGCAGCTTAAGGGCCGGGGATACCTACGAGCAGTACTTC
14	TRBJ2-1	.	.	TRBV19	CASSIVSGMGEQFF	TGTGCCAGTAGTATAGTGTCGGGGATGGGTGAGCAGTTCTTC
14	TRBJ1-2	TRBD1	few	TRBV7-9	CASTLAGTGGAYTF	TGTGCCAGCACCCTCGCCGGGACAGGGGGCGCCTACACCTTC
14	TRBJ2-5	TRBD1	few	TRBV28	CASSTRQGQETQYF	TGTGCCAGCAGTACCAGACAGGGACAAGAGACCCAGTACTTC
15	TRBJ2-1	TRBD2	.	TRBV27	CASSITGTTHNEQFF	TGTGCCAGCAGTATCACCGGGACTACACACAATGAGCAGTTCTTC
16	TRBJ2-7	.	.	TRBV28	CASSHPRGTLIYEQYF	TGTGCCAGCAGTCACCCGAGGGGGACTCTAATCTACGAGCAGTACTTC
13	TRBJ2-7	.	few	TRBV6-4	CASSVTQAAEQYF	TGTGCCAGCAGTGTAACCCAAGCGGCTGAGCAGTACTTC
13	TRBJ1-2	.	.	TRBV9	CASSVGQNYGYTF	TGTGCCAGCAGCGTCGGACAGAACTATGGCTACACCTTC
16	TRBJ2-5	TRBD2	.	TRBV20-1	CSARVGAGGIGETQYF	TGCAGTGCTAGAGTAGGAGCGGGAGGGATTGGGGAGACCCAGTACTTC
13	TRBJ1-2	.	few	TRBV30	CAWSREFNGGYTF	TGTGCCTGGAGCCGAGAATTTAATGGGGGCTACACCTTC
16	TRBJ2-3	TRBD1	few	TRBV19	CASRGALGQNTDTQYF	TGTGCCAGTAGGGGGGCCCTGGGACAGAACACAGATACGCAGTATTTT
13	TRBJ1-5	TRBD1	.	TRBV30	CAWGTGSNQPQHF	TGTGCCTGGGGGACAGGGTCGAATCAGCCCCAGCATTTT
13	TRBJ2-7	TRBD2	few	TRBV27	CASKREWGYEQYF	TGTGCCAGCAAGCGGGAGTGGGGCTACGAGCAGTACTTC
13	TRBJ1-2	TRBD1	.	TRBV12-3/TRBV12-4	CASQQGVDYGYTF	TGTGCCAGCCAACAGGGGGTGGACTATGGCTACACCTTC
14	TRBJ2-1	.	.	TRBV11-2	CASSLEQSEREQFF	TGTGCCAGCAGCTTAGAACAGTCCGAACGGGAGCAGTTCTTC
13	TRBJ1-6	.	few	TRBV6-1	CASTPSMDSPLHF	TGTGCCAGCACCCCTTCGATGGATTCACCCCTCCACTTT
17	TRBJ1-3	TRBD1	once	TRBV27	CASRPLGQPEKGNTIYF	TGTGCCAGCAGGCCTTTGGGACAGCCGGAGAAGGGAAACACCATATATTTT
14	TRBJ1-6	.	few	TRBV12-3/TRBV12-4	CASSRGQFNSPLHF	TGTGCCAGCAGCAGAGGACAGTTCAATTCACCCCTCCACTTT
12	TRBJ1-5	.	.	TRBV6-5	CASSSVLQPQHF	TGTGCCAGCAGTTCCGTTCTTCAGCCCCAGCATTTT